This TCR beta chain is drawn from a study of early stage breast cancer tumors. About the research overall: ER+/PR+/HER2- status applied to about 80% of the 16 invasive breast tumors.

Normal breast often needed roughly 100-310 mg of tissue for enough DNA. Study-wide points: Compared with adjacent normal breast tissue, tumors showed 2 to 3-fold greater T cell density and higher clonality.

With respect to this clone: Antigen specificity is unknown.

The protocol was immunoSEQ multiplex PCR, while the TCRdb copy is restricted to in-frame clones and leaves out a portion. The sample carries thousands of clones, roughly 77% recorded once. The receptor comes from a person aged 55-75 years with breast cancer. Source material: normal breast tissue next to the tumor.

The CDR3 reads CASSSLVPDTQYF. The DNA of the CDR3 is TGTGCCAGCAGCTCGCTAGTCCCCGATACGCAGTATTTT. The J gene is TRBJ2-3, the V gene TRBV11-2; D is undetermined. The V gene's germline CDR1 is SGHAT and CDR2 FQNNGV. The CDR3 is 13 amino acids. V gave up 4 bases and J gave up 6 bases, with 11 bases separating them.